This TCR beta chain came from a study of blood T cell repertoires in COVID-19. Germline V lookup: CDR1 MNHEY, CDR2 SMNVEV (reference sequence). The CDR3 runs to 14 residues. Trimming took 5 bases from V and 7 from J; bases not matched to a gene: 9. In the source study's methods: How many nucleated cells were present was estimated from reference gene primer amplification. Assay: immunoSEQ multiplex PCR; the TCRdb copy retains only in-frame clones and omits some. From that table come the V and J calls and clone size; the DNA was used to work out D and trimming. The data hold around 64,000 clones, with more than 85% observed a single time.

This TCR was sampled from a man older than 75 in a cohort sampled during active COVID-19. The chain employs TRBV27 and TRBJ2-3, with TRBD1 identical over 7 bases. Material for sequencing was peripheral blood. CDR3 DNA sequence: TGTGCCAGCAGTGAGGGGGCCTATGGTAATACGCAGTATTTT. It is translated as CASSEGAYGNTQYF.